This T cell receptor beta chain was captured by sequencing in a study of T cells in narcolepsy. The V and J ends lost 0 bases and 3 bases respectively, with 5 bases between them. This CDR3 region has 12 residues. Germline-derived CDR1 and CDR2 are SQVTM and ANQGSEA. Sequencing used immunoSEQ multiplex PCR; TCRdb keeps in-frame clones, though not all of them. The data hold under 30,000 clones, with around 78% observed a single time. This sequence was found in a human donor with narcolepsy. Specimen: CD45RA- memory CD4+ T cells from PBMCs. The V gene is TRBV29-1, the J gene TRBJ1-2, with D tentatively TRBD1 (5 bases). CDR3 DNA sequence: TGCAGCGTTGAAGACAGGGACTATGGCTACACCTTC. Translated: CSVEDRDYGYTF.